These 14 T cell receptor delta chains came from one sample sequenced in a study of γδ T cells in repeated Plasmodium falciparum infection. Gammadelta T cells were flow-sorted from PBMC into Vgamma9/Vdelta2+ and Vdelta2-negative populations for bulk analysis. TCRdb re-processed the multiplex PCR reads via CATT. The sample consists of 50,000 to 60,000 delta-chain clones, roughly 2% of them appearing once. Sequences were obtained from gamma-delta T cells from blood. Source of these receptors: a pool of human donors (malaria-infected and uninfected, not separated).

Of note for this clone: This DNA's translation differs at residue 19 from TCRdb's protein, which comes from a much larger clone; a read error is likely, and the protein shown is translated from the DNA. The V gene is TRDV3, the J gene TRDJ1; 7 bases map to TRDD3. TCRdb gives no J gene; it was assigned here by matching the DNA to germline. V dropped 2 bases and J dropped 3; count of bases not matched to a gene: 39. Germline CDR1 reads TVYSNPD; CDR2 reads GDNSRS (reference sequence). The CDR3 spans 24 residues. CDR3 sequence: CAFYHHFSRARQTGDGWNADKLIF. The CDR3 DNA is TGTGCCTTTTACCACCACTTTTCAAGGGCACGACAGACGGGGGATGGATGGAACGCCGATAAACTCATCTTT. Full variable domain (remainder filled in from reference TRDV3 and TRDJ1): CDKVTQSSPDQTVASGSEVVLLCTYDTVYSNPDLFWYRIRPDYSFQFVFYGDNSRSEGADFTQGRFSVKHILTQKAFHLVISPVRTEDSATYYCAFYHHFSRARQTGDGWNADKLIFGKGTRVTVEP.

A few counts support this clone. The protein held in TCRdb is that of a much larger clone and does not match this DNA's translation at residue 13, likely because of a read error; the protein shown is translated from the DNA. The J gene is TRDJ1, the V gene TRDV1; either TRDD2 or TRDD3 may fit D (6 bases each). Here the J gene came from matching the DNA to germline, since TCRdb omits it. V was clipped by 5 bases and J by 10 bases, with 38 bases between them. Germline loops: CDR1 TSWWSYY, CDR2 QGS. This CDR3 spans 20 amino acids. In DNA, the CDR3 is TGTGCTCTTGGGCCCCGGTCGCGGTCCTACGTTAAGCCGGGGGACCCTTCACTCATCTTT. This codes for CALGPRSRSYVKPGDPSLIF.

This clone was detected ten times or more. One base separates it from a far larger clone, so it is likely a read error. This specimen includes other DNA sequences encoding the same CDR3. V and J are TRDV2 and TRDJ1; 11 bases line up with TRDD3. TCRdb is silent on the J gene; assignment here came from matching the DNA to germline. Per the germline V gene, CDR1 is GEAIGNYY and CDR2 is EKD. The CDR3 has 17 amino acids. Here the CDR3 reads CACDTLGDTSYTDKLIF. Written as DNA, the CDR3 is TGTGCCTGTGACACTCTGGGGGATACTTCGTACACCGACAAACTCATCTTT.

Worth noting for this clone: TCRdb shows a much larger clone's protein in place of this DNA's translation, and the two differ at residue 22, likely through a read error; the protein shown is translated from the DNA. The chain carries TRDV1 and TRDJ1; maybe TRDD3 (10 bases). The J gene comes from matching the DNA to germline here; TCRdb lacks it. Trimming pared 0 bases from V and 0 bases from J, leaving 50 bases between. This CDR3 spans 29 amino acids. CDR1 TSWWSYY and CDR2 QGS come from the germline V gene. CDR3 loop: CALGELHFPFLQFLRGIRTATVYTDKLIF. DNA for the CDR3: TGTGCTCTTGGGGAACTCCACTTCCCCTTCCTACAGTTTTTGAGGGGGATACGCACAGCTACGGTGTACACCGATAAACTCATCTTT.

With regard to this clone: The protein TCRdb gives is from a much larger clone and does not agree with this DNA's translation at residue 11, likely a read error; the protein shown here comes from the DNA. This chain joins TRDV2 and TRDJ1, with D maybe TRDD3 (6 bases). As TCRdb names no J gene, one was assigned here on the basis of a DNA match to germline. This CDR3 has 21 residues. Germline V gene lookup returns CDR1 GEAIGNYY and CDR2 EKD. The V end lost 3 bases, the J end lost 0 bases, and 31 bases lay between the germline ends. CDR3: CACDPLSTVVEDTRNTDKLIF. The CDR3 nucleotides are TGTGCCTGTGACCCCTTAAGTACCGTGGTGGAGGATACCCGAAACACCGATAAACTCATCTTT.

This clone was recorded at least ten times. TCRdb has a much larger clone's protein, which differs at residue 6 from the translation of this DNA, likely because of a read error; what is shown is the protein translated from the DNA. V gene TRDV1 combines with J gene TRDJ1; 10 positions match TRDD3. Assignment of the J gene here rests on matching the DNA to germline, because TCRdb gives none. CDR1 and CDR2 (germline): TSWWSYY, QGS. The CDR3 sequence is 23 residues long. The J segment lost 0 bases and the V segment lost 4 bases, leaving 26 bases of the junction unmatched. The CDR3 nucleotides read TGTGCTCTTGGGGCAACCTATGAATTCCTACTCTGGGGGATAGGAGCTTACACCGATAAACTCATCTTT. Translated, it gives CALGATYEFLLWGIGAYTDKLIF.

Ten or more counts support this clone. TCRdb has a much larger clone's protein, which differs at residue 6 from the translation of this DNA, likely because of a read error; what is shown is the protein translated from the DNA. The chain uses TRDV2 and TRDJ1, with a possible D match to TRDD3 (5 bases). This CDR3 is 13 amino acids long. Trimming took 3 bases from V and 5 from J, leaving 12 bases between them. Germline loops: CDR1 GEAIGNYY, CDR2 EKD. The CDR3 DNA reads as TGTGCCTGTGACCAGACGGGGAAAGATAAACTCATCTTT. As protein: CACDQTGKDKLIF.

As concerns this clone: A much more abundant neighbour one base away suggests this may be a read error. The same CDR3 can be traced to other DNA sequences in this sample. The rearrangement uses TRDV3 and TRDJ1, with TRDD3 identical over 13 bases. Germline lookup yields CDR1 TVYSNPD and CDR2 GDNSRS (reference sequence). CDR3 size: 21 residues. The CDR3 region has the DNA TGTGCCTTTTCCGTCCTCTTTTACTGGGGGATACGCGAGTCTTATACCGATAAGCTCATCTTT. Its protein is CAFSVLFYWGIRESYTDKLIF.

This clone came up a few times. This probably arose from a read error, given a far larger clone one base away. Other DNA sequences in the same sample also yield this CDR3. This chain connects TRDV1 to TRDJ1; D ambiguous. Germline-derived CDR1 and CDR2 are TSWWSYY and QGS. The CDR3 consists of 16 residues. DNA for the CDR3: TGTGCTCTTGGGGAATCTCTCCTGGCCCCCACCGATAAGCTCATCTTT. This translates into CALGESLLAPTDKLIF.

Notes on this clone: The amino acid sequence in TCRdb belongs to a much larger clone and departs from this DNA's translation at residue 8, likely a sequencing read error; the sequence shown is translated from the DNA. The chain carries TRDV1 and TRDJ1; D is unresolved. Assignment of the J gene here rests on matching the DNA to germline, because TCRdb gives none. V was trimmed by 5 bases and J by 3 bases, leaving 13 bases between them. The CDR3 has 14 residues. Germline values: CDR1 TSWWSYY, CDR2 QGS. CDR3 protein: CALGCAQMSDKLIF. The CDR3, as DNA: TGTGCTCTTGGGTGTGCTCAAATGTCCGATAAACTCATCTTT.

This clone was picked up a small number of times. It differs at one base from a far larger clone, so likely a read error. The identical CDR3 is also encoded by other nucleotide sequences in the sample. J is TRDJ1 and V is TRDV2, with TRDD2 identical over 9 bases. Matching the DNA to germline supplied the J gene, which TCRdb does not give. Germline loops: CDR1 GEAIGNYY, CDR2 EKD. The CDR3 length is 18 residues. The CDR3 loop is CACDRLPTGADHTDKLIF. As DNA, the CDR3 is TGCGCCTGTGATCGCCTTCCTACCGGAGCGGACCACACCGATAAACTCATCTTT.

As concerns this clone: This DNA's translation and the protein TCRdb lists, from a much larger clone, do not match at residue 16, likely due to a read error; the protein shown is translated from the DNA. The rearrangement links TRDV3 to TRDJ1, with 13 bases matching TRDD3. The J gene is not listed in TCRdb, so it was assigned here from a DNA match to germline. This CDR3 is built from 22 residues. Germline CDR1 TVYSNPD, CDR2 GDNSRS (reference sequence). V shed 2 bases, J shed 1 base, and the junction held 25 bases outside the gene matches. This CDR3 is CAFSSYGTLLGDTVPRTDKLIF. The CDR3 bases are TGTGCCTTTTCTTCCTACGGCACCTTACTGGGGGATACGGTACCTCGCACCGATAAACTCATCTTT.

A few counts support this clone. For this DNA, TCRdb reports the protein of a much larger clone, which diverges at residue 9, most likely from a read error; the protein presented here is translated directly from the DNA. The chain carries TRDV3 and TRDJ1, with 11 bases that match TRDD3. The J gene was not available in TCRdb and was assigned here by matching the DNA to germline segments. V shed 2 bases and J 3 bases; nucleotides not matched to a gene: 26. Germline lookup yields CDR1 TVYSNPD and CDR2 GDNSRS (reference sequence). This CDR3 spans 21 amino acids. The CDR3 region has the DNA TGTGCCTTTGAGACTTGGCCTTCCGTCTATAGTGGGGGATACGTCTCCGATAAACTCATCTTT. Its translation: CAFETWPSVYSGGYVSDKLIF.

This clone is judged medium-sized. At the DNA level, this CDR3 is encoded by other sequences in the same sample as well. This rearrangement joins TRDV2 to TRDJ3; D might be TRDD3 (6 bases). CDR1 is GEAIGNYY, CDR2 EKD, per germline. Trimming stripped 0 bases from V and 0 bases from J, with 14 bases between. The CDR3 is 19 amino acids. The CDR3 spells CACDTVGDLGSWDTRQMFF. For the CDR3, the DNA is TGTGCCTGTGACACCGTTGGGGATCTAGGCTCCTGGGACACCCGACAGATGTTTTTC.